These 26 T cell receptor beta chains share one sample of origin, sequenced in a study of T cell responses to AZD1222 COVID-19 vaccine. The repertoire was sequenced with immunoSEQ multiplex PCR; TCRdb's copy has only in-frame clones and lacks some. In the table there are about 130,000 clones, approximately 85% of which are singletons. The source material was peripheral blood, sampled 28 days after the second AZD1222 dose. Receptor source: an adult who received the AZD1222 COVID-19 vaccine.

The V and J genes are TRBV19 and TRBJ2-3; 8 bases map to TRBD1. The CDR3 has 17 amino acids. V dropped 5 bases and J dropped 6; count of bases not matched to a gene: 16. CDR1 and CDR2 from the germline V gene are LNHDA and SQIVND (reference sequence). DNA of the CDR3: TGTGCCAGTAGTCGTCCCGGGACAGGTATCGACACGGATACGCAGTATTTT. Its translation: CASSRPGTGIDTDTQYF.

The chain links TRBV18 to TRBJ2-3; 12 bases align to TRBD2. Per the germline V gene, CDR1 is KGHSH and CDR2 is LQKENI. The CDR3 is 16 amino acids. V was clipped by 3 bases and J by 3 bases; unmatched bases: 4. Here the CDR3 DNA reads TGTGCCAGCTCACCGGGGGGACTAGCGGGTACAGATACGCAGTATTTT. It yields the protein CASSPGGLAGTDTQYF.

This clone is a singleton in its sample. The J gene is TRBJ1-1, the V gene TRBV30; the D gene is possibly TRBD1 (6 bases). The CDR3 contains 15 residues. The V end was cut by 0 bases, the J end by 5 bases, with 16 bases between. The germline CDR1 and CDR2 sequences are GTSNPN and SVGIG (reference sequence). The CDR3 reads CAWSVFREGGTEAFF. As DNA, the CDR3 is TGTGCCTGGAGTGTATTTCGTGAGGGGGGAACTGAAGCTTTCTTT.

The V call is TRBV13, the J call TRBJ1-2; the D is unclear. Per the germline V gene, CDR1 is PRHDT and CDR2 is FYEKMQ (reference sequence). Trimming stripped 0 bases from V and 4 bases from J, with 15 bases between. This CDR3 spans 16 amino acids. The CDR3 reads CASSLGAGVKIYGYTF. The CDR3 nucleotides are TGTGCCAGCAGCTTAGGCGCGGGCGTCAAAATCTATGGCTACACCTTC.

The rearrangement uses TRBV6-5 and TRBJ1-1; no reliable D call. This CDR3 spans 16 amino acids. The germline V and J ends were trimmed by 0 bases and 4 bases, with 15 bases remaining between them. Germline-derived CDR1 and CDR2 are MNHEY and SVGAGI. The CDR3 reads CASSYSRMPGSTEAFF. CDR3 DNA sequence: TGTGCCAGCAGTTACTCCCGGATGCCCGGGAGCACTGAAGCTTTCTTT.

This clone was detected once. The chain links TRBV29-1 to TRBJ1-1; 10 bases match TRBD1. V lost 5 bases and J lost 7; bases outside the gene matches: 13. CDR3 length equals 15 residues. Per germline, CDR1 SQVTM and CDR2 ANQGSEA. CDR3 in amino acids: CSVFLVTGGLSEAFF. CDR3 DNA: TGCAGCGTTTTCCTGGTGACAGGGGGCTTAAGTGAAGCTTTCTTT.

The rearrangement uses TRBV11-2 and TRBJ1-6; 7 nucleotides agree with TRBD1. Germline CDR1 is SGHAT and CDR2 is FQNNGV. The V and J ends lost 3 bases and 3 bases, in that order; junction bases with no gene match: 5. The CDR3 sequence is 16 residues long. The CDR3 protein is CASSLAGQLYNSPLHF. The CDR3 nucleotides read TGTGCCAGCAGCTTGGCGGGACAGCTCTATAATTCACCCCTCCACTTT.

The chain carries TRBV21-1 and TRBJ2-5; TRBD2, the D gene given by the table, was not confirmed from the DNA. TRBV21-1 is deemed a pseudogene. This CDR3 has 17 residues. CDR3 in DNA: TGTGCCAGCAGCAAACGTTGGACTAGCGGGGGTTATGAGACCCAGTACTTC. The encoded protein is CASSKRWTSGGYETQYF.

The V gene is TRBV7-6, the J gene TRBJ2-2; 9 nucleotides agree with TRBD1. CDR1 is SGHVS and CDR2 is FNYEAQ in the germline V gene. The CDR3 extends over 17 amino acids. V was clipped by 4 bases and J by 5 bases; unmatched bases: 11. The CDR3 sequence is CASSSLANRGRTGELFF. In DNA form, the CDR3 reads TGTGCCAGCAGCTCTTTAGCAAACAGGGGGCGGACCGGGGAGCTGTTTTTT. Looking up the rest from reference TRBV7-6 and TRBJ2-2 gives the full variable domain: GAGVSQSPRYKVTKRGQDVALRCDPISGHVSLYWYRQALGQGPEFLTYFNYEAQQDKSGLPNDRFSAERPEGSISTLTIQRTEQRDSAMYRCASSSLANRGRTGELFFGEGSRLTVL.

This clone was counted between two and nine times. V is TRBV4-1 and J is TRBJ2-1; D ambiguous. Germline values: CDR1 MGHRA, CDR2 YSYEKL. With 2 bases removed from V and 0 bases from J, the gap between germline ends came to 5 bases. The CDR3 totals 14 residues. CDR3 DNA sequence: TGCGCCAGCAGCCAATATCACTCCTACAATGAGCAGTTCTTC. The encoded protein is CASSQYHSYNEQFF.

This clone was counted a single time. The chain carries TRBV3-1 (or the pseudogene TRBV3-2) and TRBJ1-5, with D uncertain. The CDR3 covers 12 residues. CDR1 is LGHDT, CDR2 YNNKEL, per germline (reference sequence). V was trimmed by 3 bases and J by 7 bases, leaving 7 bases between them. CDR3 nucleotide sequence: TGTGCCAGCAGCCAGCCAGGACAGCCCCAGCATTTT. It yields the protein CASSQPGQPQHF.

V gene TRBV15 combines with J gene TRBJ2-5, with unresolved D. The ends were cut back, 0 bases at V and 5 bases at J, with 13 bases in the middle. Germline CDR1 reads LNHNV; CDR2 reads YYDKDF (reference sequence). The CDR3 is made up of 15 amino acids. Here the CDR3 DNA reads TGTGCCACCAGCAGAGATTGGGGTAGCCCCGAGACCCAGTACTTC. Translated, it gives CATSRDWGSPETQYF.

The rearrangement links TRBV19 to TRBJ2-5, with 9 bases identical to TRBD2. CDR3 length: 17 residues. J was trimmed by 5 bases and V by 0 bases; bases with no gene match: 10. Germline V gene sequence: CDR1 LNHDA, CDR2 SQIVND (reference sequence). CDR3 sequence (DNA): TGTGCCAGTAGTATAGATCTCGGCGGGGGGGCCCGTGAGACCCAGTACTTC. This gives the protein CASSIDLGGGARETQYF. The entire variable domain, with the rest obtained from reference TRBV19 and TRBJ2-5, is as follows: DGGITQSPKYLFRKEGQNVTLSCEQNLNHDAMYWYRQDPGQGLRLIYYSQIVNDFQKGDIAEGYSVSREKKESFPLTVTSAQKNPTAFYLCASSIDLGGGARETQYFGPGTRLLVL.

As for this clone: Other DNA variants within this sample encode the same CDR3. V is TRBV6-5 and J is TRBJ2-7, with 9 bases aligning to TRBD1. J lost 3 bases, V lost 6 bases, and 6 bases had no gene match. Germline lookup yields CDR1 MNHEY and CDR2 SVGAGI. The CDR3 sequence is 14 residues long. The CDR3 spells CASRTGTGLYEQYF. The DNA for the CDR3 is TGTGCCAGCAGAACCGGGACAGGGCTCTACGAGCAGTACTTC.

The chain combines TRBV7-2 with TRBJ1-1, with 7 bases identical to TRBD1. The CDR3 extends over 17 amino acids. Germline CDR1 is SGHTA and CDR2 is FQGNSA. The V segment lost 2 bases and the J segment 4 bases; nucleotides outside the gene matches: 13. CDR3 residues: CASSLKAPAGGGTEAFF. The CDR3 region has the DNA TGTGCCAGCAGCTTAAAGGCCCCTGCAGGGGGGGGCACTGAAGCTTTCTTT.

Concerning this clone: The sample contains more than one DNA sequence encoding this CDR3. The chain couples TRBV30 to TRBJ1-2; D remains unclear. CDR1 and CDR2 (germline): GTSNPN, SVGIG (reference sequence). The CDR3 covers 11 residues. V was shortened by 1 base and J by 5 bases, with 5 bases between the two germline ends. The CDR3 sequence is CAWSEGYGYTF. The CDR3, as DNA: TGTGCCTGGAGTGAAGGGTATGGCTACACCTTC. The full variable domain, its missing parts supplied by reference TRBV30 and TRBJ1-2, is SQTIHQWPATLVQPVGSPLSLECTVEGTSNPNLYWYRQAAGRGLQLLFYSVGIGQISSEVPQNLSASRPQDRQFILSSKKLLLSDSGFYLCAWSEGYGYTFGSGTRLTVV.

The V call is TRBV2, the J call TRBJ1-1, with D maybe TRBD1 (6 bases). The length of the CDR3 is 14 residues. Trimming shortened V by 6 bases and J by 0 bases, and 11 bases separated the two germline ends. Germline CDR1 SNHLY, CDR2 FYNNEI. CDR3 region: CASSPQGLNTEAFF. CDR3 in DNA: TGTGCCAGCAGCCCGCAGGGGCTGAACACTGAAGCTTTCTTT.

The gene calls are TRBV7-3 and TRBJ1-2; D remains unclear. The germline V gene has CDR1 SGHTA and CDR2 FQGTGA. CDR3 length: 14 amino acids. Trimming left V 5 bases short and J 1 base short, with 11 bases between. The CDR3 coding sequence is TGTGCCAGCAGCCCAAGTAATGATAACTATGGCTACACCTTC. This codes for CASSPSNDNYGYTF.

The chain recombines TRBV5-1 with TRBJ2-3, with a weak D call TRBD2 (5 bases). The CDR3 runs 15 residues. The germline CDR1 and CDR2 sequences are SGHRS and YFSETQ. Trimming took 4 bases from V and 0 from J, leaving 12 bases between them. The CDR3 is CASSIPSGSTDTQYF. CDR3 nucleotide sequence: TGCGCCAGCAGCATTCCAAGCGGTAGCACAGATACGCAGTATTTT.

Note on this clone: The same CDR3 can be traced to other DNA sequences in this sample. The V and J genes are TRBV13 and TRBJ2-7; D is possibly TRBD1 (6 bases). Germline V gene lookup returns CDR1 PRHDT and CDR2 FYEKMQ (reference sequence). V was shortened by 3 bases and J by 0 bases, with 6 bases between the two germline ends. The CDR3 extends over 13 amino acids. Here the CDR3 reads CASSFRGSYEQYF. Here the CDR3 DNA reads TGTGCCAGCAGCTTCAGGGGCTCCTACGAGCAGTACTTC.

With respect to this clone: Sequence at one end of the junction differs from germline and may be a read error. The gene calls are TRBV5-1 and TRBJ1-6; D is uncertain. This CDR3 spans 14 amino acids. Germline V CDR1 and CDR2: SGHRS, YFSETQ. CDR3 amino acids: CASSLAQETSPLHF. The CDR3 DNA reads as TGCGCCAGCAGTTTGGCGCAGGAAACATCACCCCTCCACTTT.

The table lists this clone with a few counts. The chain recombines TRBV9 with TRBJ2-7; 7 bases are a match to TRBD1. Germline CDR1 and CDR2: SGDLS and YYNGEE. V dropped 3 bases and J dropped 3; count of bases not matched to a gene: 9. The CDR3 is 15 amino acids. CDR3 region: CASSDGATGIYEQYF. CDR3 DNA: TGTGCCAGCAGCGACGGGGCGACAGGGATCTACGAGCAGTACTTC.

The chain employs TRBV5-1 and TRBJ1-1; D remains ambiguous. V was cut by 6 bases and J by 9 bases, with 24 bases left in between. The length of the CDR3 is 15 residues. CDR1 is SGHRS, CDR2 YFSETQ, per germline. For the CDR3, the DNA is TGCGCCAGCACCCCAACCCACCCCTCCCCGCGGAAAGCTTTCTTT. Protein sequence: CASTPTHPSPRKAFF.

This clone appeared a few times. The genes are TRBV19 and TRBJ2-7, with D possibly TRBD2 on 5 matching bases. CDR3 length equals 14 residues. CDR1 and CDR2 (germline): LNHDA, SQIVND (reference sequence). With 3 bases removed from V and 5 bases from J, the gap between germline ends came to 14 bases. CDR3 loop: CASSIPGVMNEQYF. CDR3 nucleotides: TGTGCCAGTAGTATTCCCGGGGTTATGAACGAGCAGTACTTC.

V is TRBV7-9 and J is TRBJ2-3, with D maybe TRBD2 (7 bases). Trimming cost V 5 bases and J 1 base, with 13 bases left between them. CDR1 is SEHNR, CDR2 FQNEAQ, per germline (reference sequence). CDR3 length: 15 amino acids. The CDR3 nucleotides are TGTGCCAGCAGCCACTCGCGGGGGCGCACAGATACGCAGTATTTT. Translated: CASSHSRGRTDTQYF.

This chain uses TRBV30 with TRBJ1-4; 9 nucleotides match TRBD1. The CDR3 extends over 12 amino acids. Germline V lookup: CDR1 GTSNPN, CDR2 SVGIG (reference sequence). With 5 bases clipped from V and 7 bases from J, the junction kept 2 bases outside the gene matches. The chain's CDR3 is CAWDRGSEKLFF. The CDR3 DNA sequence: TGTGCCTGGGACAGGGGGAGTGAAAAACTGTTTTTT.